Below are 21 T cell receptor beta chains sequenced from a single sample in a study of blood T cell repertoires in COVID-19. Repertoires were generated with immunoSEQ multiplex PCR, while TCRdb's copy carries only in-frame clones and drops some. The data contain a few hundred thousand clones, more than 80% of them singletons. The sample consisted of peripheral blood. The receptors here all came from a woman in her twenties or thirties with active or convalescent COVID-19.

This chain joins TRBV18 and TRBJ1-3, with TRBD1 as a possible D gene (6 bases). The germline gives CDR1 KGHSH, CDR2 LQKENI. Trimming removed 4 bases at V and 0 bases at J, with 10 bases between. The CDR3 is 15 amino acids. The CDR3 region is CASSLRTDSGNTIYF. Here the CDR3 DNA reads TGTGCCAGCTCACTTCGGACAGACTCTGGAAACACCATATATTTT.

The V and J genes are TRBV5-1 and TRBJ1-6; 10 bases map to TRBD1. CDR3 size: 15 residues. The trim removed 5 bases at V and 15 bases at J, leaving 14 bases unmatched. The V gene's germline CDR1 is SGHRS and CDR2 YFSETQ. CDR3 coding DNA: TGCGCCAGCAGTCGAAGACAGGGGGCCAATTGGGACCTCCACTTT. Translation: CASSRRQGANWDLHF.

This clone has only one observation. J is TRBJ1-5 and V is TRBV3-1 (or the pseudogene TRBV3-2); TRBD1 matches 7 bases. The CDR3 is 14 residues long. V shed 5 bases, J shed 4 bases, and the junction held 5 bases outside the gene matches. Germline V gene lookup returns CDR1 LGHDT and CDR2 YNNKEL (reference sequence). As DNA, the CDR3 is TGTGCCAGCAGCTTCCGGGACAGAAATCAGCCCCAGCATTTT. It is translated as CASSFRDRNQPQHF.

The CDR3 reads CASSSPGLTEQYF. The CDR3 DNA follows: TGCGCCAGCAGCTCACCGGGACTCACCGAGCAGTACTTC. The rearrangement joins TRBV5-1 to TRBJ2-7; D may be TRBD2 (6 bases). Trimming took 3 bases from V and 6 from J, leaving 13 bases between them. The germline V gene encodes CDR1 SGHRS and CDR2 YFSETQ. The CDR3 is 13 residues long.

The chain couples TRBV7-2 to TRBJ1-1; weak D call: TRBD1 (6 bases). The ends were cut back, 3 bases at V and 4 bases at J, with 9 bases in the middle. This CDR3 spans 13 amino acids. Germline CDR1 and CDR2: SGHTA and FQGNSA. The CDR3: CASSFSGATEAFF. The CDR3 DNA sequence: TGTGCCAGCAGCTTTTCAGGGGCCACTGAAGCTTTCTTT.

The chain employs TRBV5-6 and TRBJ2-5, with 12 bases matching TRBD1. The CDR3 runs to 16 residues. V shed 1 base, J shed 6 bases, and the junction held 7 bases outside the gene matches. Germline V gene data show CDR1 as SGHDT and CDR2 as YYEEEE. In nucleotides, the CDR3 is TGTGCCAGCAGCTTGCCCGGGACAGGGGGCGCGAAGACCCAGTACTTC. Protein product: CASSLPGTGGAKTQYF.

The gene calls are TRBV4-3 and TRBJ2-3; TRBD2 matches 8 bases. Germline trimming cut 3 bases from V and 0 bases from J; bases unmatched to any gene: 8. Germline values: CDR1 LGHNA, CDR2 YSLEER. This CDR3 contains 17 residues. Here the CDR3 DNA reads TGCGCCAGCAGCCATCGGGGGGCGGGGGGAAGCACAGATACGCAGTATTTT. Translating it yields CASSHRGAGGSTDTQYF.

The gene calls are TRBV6-6 and TRBJ2-6, with a tentative D call TRBD1 (5 bases). V dropped 5 bases and J dropped 2 bases, with 16 bases sitting between them. This CDR3 has 17 residues. The germline V gene encodes CDR1 MNHNY and CDR2 SVGAGI (reference sequence). CDR3 residues: CASSLRSQGTGANVLTF. CDR3 sequence (DNA): TGTGCCAGCAGTCTCCGAAGCCAGGGAACTGGGGCCAACGTCCTGACTTTC.

This clone was recorded once. The V gene is TRBV30, the J gene TRBJ2-7, with TRBD1 matching 9 bases. V gave up 2 bases and J gave up 3 bases; unmatched junction bases: 5. The germline CDR1 and CDR2 sequences are GTSNPN and SVGIG (reference sequence). The length of the CDR3 is 14 residues. As DNA, the CDR3 is TGTGCCTGGAGTCCCGGGACAGGGAACTACGAGCAGTACTTC. Its translation: CAWSPGTGNYEQYF.

V is TRBV30 and J is TRBJ1-2, with D perhaps matching TRBD1 (6 bases). Germline V lookup: CDR1 GTSNPN, CDR2 SVGIG (reference sequence). This CDR3 contains 14 residues. V was clipped by 5 bases and J by 8 bases, with 21 bases between them. CDR3 coding DNA: TGTGCCTGGGGAGACAGGATCCTGTACGTGGGCTACACCTTC. Its protein product is CAWGDRILYVGYTF.

CDR3 in DNA: TGTGCCAGCAGTCATGCGGGACTAGCGGGGGAGGAGCAGTTCTTC. Residues: CASSHAGLAGEEQFF. This chain links TRBV6-5 with TRBJ2-1; TRBD2 matches at 14 bases. Trimming removed 5 bases from V and 10 bases from J; junction bases left unmatched: 7. The CDR3 sequence is 15 residues long. Germline CDR1 MNHEY, CDR2 SVGAGI.

The chain has TRBV5-1 and TRBJ2-3, with 7 bases aligning to TRBD1. This CDR3 comprises 15 residues. In germline, CDR1 is SGHRS, CDR2 YFSETQ. With V trimmed by 4 bases and J by 0 bases, 5 bases remained unmatched. Here the CDR3 DNA reads TGCGCCAGCAGCCGACAGGGAGTGAGCACAGATACGCAGTATTTT. It yields the protein CASSRQGVSTDTQYF.

V and J are TRBV5-6 and TRBJ1-1; D perhaps matches TRBD1 (6 bases). With 1 base removed from V and 3 bases from J, the gap between germline ends came to 13 bases. CDR1 is SGHDT and CDR2 is YYEEEE in the germline V gene. This CDR3 comprises 15 residues. This CDR3 reads CASSLMGAGDTEAFF. CDR3 DNA: TGTGCCAGCAGCTTGATGGGGGCAGGGGACACTGAAGCTTTCTTT. Full variable domain (remainder filled in from reference TRBV5-6 and TRBJ1-1): DAGVTQSPTHLIKTRGQQVTLRCSPKSGHDTVSWYQQALGQGPQFIFQYYEEEERQRGNFPDRFSGHQFPNYSSELNVNALLLGDSALYLCASSLMGAGDTEAFFGQGTRLTVV.

In its sample, this clone was seen once. The rearrangement links TRBV28 to TRBJ2-1, with D possibly matching TRBD2 (7 bases). This CDR3 is built from 14 residues. Germline V CDR1 and CDR2: MDHEN, SYDVKM. V lost 3 bases and J 5 bases, leaving 11 bases between the germline ends. For the CDR3, the DNA is TGTGCCAGCAGTTTTGACGGGGGGCACAATGAGCAGTTCTTC. It yields the protein CASSFDGGHNEQFF. The whole variable domain, remainder taken from reference TRBV28 and TRBJ2-1, is DVKVTQSSRYLVKRTGEKVFLECVQDMDHENMFWYRQDPGLGLRLIYFSYDVKMKEKGDIPEGYSVSREKKERFSLILESASTNQTSMYLCASSFDGGHNEQFFGPGTRLTVL.

Here the CDR3 DNA reads TGTGCCAGCTCACCTTCCGACAGGGGTGGCAATCAGCCCCAGCATTTT. Its translation is CASSPSDRGGNQPQHF. The rearrangement uses TRBV18 and TRBJ1-5; 8 bases align to TRBD1. Germline trimming cut 3 bases from V and 2 bases from J; bases unmatched to any gene: 6. This CDR3 region has 16 residues. Germline loops: CDR1 KGHSH, CDR2 LQKENI.

The chain couples TRBV2 to TRBJ1-2; 7 bases are a match to TRBD1. CDR3 length equals 12 residues. Germline V gene data show CDR1 as SNHLY and CDR2 as FYNNEI. V lost 8 bases, J lost 5 bases, and 5 bases stayed unmatched. The CDR3 nucleotides read TGTGCCAGCCAGGGACAGATTTATGGCTACACCTTC. Protein sequence: CASQGQIYGYTF.

This clone was found a few times. The V gene is TRBV7-8, the J gene TRBJ1-2; D gene unclear. The CDR3 is 13 residues long. The germline V gene encodes CDR1 SGHVS and CDR2 FQNEAQ. V lost 3 bases and J 4 bases, leaving 9 bases between the germline ends. The CDR3 nucleotides are TGTGCCAGCAGCTTCAGATCGCTCTATGGCTACACCTTC. This codes for CASSFRSLYGYTF.

This clone showed up just once. This chain links TRBV6-6 with TRBJ2-7; TRBD2 matches 7 bases. Per the germline V gene, CDR1 is MNHNY and CDR2 is SVGAGI (reference sequence). The CDR3 covers 14 residues. The junction had 6 bases not matched to a gene; V was cut back by 0 bases and J by 7 bases. CDR3 nucleotide sequence: TGTGCCAGCAGTTACTCGATTTCCGGGGGGGAGCAGTACTTC. It is translated as CASSYSISGGEQYF.

This clone appeared a single time. This chain uses TRBV6-2 or TRBV6-3 with TRBJ2-7; 8 bases fit TRBD2. Germline-derived CDR1 and CDR2 are MNHEY and SVGEGT. J was trimmed by 3 bases and V by 2 bases; bases with no gene match: 3. CDR3 length: 14 amino acids. Here the CDR3 reads CASSYPGGYYEQYF. Written as DNA, the CDR3 is TGTGCCAGCAGTTACCCGGGGGGGTACTACGAGCAGTACTTC.

The V and J genes are TRBV4-1 and TRBJ2-7; 7 bases are a match to TRBD1. The CDR3 extends over 16 amino acids. V trimming: 0 bases; J trimming: 3 bases; junction bases outside the gene matches: 8. Germline V gives CDR1 MGHRA, CDR2 YSYEKL. The CDR3 protein is CASSQDEGTDNYEQYF. The CDR3, as DNA: TGCGCCAGCAGCCAAGATGAAGGGACAGACAACTACGAGCAGTACTTC.

The chain employs TRBV27 and TRBJ1-3; 9 nucleotides agree with TRBD1. The CDR3 has 17 amino acids. Germline V gene sequence: CDR1 MNHEY, CDR2 SMNVEV (reference sequence). Germline trimming cut 3 bases from V and 0 bases from J; bases unmatched to any gene: 6. This chain's CDR3 is CASSFSGTGHSGNTIYF. CDR3 in DNA: TGTGCCAGCAGTTTCTCCGGGACAGGGCACTCTGGAAACACCATATATTTT.